The present T cell receptor beta chain was sequenced within a study of regulatory T cells in long-lasting Graves disease. The CDR3 is made up of 15 amino acids. Germline CDR1 reads SGHTA; CDR2 reads FQGNSA. Time point of the sample: newly diagnosed GD, antithyroid drugs for less than 3 months. Isolated PBMC RNA provided the starting material for the TCR library. By American Thyroid Association guidelines, Graves' disease was diagnosed in the cohort. As a group, patients came from one endocrinology department in Xi'an, China. Construction of the TCR beta libraries employed iRepertoire HTBI primers in conjunction with Arm-PCR of CDR3 regions. TCRdb used MiXCR to reprocess the multiplex PCR reads, holding one entry per CDR3 protein. The sample has hundreds of thousands of distinct CDR3 sequences; roughly 16% are singletons. A remark on this clonotype: A much larger clonotype is one base distant, so this may be a read error.

The J gene is TRBJ2-1, the V gene TRBV7-2, with 8 nucleotides matching TRBD2. The sequences come from peripheral blood mononuclear cells (PBMCs), collected at new diagnosis, from a patient treated with antithyroid drugs. This clonotype was obtained from a female donor with Graves disease. The CDR3 nucleotides are TGTGCCGGCAGCTGGAGCGGGGGCTCCTACAATGAGCAGTTCTTC. It specifies CAGSWSGGSYNEQFF.